These T cell receptor beta chains were read from a single sample in a study of post-analysis software for immune sequencing data. Using its own MiXCR run on the PCR reads, TCRdb lists one record per CDR3 protein. This sample yields 750,000 to 950,000 distinct CDR3 sequences, of which around 50% are seen a single time; about 4.8% belongs to the top ten. Sequencing input: blood. Receptors originate from a girl aged 5-17 years with multiple sclerosis. CDR3s include the opening cysteine and the closing phenylalanine or tryptophan. D genes are given only for firm matches. The size field is filled for only some rows; it gives once, few, many or a size class.

j_call v_call clone_size d_call cdr3_aa cdr3_nt
TRBJ2-7 TRBV5-1 few TRBD2 CASSLSSGDNEQYF TGCGCCAGCAGCTTGTCTAGCGGGGACAACGAGCAGTACTTC
TRBJ2-5 TRBV7-9 - TRBD1 CASSLDRGKYF TGTGCCAGCAGCTTAGACAGGGGGAAGTACTTC
TRBJ1-6 TRBV15 - TRBD1 CATREQGARNSPLHF TGTGCCACCAGGGAACAGGGGGCGCGGAATTCACCCCTCCACTTT
TRBJ2-1 TRBV6-2/TRBV6-3 once - CASSYRSSGTEQFF TGTGCCAGCAGCTACAGGTCTAGTGGGACTGAGCAGTTCTTC
TRBJ2-1 TRBV7-2 - TRBD2 CASSSHSGLAGEGEQFF TGTGCCAGCAGCTCCCACTCGGGACTAGCGGGAGAGGGTGAGCAGTTCTTC
TRBJ2-3 TRBV30 - - CAWSPQGYSTDTQYF TGTGCCTGGAGTCCACAGGGTTATAGCACAGATACGCAGTATTTT
TRBJ1-5 TRBV21-1 - - CASSTPCGHSNQPQHF TGTGCCAGCAGCACCCCGTGTGGACATAGCAATCAGCCCCAGCATTTT
TRBJ2-4 TRBV28 few - CASSGPGVRAKNIQYF TGTGCCAGCAGTGGCCCAGGGGTGAGGGCCAAAAACATTCAGTACTTC
TRBJ2-5 TRBV4-1 few TRBD2 CASSQVPLGGGDQETQYF TGCGCCAGCAGCCAAGTACCCTTGGGCGGGGGGGACCAAGAGACCCAGTACTTC
TRBJ2-5 TRBV29-1 - - CSVEGRMQETQYF TGCAGCGTTGAAGGCAGAATGCAAGAGACCCAGTACTTC
TRBJ1-5 TRBV20-1 - TRBD1 CSARDPNRGYSNQPQHF TGCAGTGCTAGAGATCCTAACAGGGGTTATAGCAATCAGCCCCAGCATTTT
TRBJ1-2 TRBV20-1 few - CSAGPPRGSYGYTF TGCAGTGCTGGACCGCCTAGGGGCTCCTATGGCTACACCTTC
TRBJ2-5 TRBV24-1 few TRBD1 CATSDHRQGEETQYF TGTGCCACCAGTGATCATCGACAGGGGGAAGAGACCCAGTACTTC
TRBJ2-5 TRBV12-3/TRBV12-4 few - CASTFRADSKETQYF TGTGCCAGCACCTTTCGGGCAGACAGCAAAGAGACCCAGTACTTC
TRBJ2-5 TRBV6-1 few - CASSVQHSQETQYF TGTGCCAGCAGTGTTCAGCATTCTCAAGAGACCCAGTACTTC
TRBJ2-3 TRBV7-3 - - CASSLGGAITDTQYF TGTGCCAGCAGCTTAGGCGGGGCGATCACAGATACGCAGTATTTT
TRBJ1-4 TRBV14 few - CASSQVGRSTNEKLFF TGTGCCAGCAGCCAAGTCGGGAGATCAACTAATGAAAAACTGTTTTTT
TRBJ2-2 TRBV14 - - CASSQTLGPPRGELFF TGTGCCAGCAGCCAAACTCTGGGGCCCCCCCGCGGGGAGCTGTTTTTT
TRBJ2-6 TRBV3-1 few - CASSQASGANVLTF TGTGCCAGCAGCCAAGCCTCTGGGGCCAACGTCCTGACTTTC
TRBJ1-1 TRBV29-1 - - CSVVGYRAMNTEAFF TGCAGCGTTGTAGGCTACAGGGCAATGAACACTGAAGCTTTCTTT
TRBJ2-1 TRBV20-1 - TRBD2 CSARETRETYNEQFF TGCAGTGCTAGAGAAACGCGGGAGACGTACAATGAGCAGTTCTTC
TRBJ2-3 TRBV4-2 few - CASSQANQGTDTQYF TGTGCCAGCAGCCAAGCAAACCAGGGCACAGATACGCAGTATTTT
TRBJ1-2 TRBV7-2 few - CASSPRSQDGYTF TGTGCCAGCAGCCCGCGGTCCCAGGATGGCTACACCTTC
TRBJ2-1 TRBV29-1 - TRBD2 CSVGGLAGNEQFF TGCAGCGTTGGGGGACTAGCTGGGAATGAGCAGTTCTTC
TRBJ2-7 TRBV7-2 - - CASSLGVGSTYEQYF TGTGCCAGCAGCTTAGGTGTGGGGTCAACCTACGAGCAGTACTTC